These 14 T cell receptor beta chains share one sample of origin, sequenced in a study of blood T cell repertoires in COVID-19. Sequencing used immunoSEQ multiplex PCR; TCRdb keeps in-frame clones, though not all of them. Altogether 250,000 to 300,000 clones are present, just over 90% being singletons, with the ten largest covering under 3%. The sequenced sample consisted of PBMCs or T cells enriched from blood (not recorded which). Receptor source: a woman aged 40 to 50 with acute COVID-19.

The chain recombines TRBV7-3 with TRBJ2-1, with D possibly TRBD1 on 5 matching bases. Trimming stripped 4 bases from V and 5 bases from J, with 9 bases between. Germline CDR1 reads SGHTA; CDR2 reads FQGTGA. This CDR3 comprises 13 residues. This chain's CDR3 is CASSYRTDNEQFF. The CDR3 nucleotides are TGTGCCAGCAGCTACAGGACCGACAATGAGCAGTTCTTC.

The V gene is TRBV19, the J gene TRBJ2-7; 8 nucleotides align to TRBD1. This CDR3 spans 14 amino acids. V gave up 6 bases and J gave up 3 bases; unmatched junction bases: 7. Looked up from germline, CDR1 is LNHDA and CDR2 is SQIVND (reference sequence). CDR3 DNA: TGTGCCAGTAGGCTATCCGGGACAGGCTACGAGCAGTACTTC. This encodes CASRLSGTGYEQYF.

The V gene is TRBV5-5, the J gene TRBJ2-2, with D hard to call. CDR1 and CDR2 from the germline V gene are SGHKS and YYEKEE (reference sequence). V was trimmed by 0 bases and J by 6 bases, leaving 12 bases between them. CDR3 size: 15 residues. CDR3 sequence reads: CASSLAVIRSGELFF. The DNA of the CDR3 is TGTGCCAGCAGCTTGGCCGTGATCAGGTCCGGGGAGCTGTTTTTT.

DNA for the CDR3: TGTGCCAGCAGCCTCAGGGGACCCGGACCTTTCTTT. Its translation is CASSLRGPGPFF. The chain is built from TRBV7-2 and TRBJ1-1; D is perhaps TRBD1 (6 bases). CDR1 and CDR2 (germline): SGHTA, FQGNSA. The germline V and J ends were trimmed by 5 bases and 12 bases, with 16 bases remaining between them. The CDR3 length is 12 residues.

This chain joins TRBV30 and TRBJ1-1; 11 nucleotides align to TRBD1. Trimming at V came to 5 bases and at J to 5 bases, leaving 4 bases not matched to a gene. CDR1 GTSNPN and CDR2 SVGIG come from the germline V gene (reference sequence). This CDR3 comprises 13 residues. The CDR3, as DNA: TGTGCCTGGTCGGACAGGGGGCTTACTGAAGCTTTCTTT. Translation: CAWSDRGLTEAFF. The entire variable domain, with the rest obtained from reference TRBV30 and TRBJ1-1, is as follows: SQTIHQWPATLVQPVGSPLSLECTVEGTSNPNLYWYRQAAGRGLQLLFYSVGIGQISSEVPQNLSASRPQDRQFILSSKKLLLSDSGFYLCAWSDRGLTEAFFGQGTRLTVV.

The V and J genes are TRBV27 and TRBJ1-4; no firm D call. The ends were cut back, 5 bases at V and 8 bases at J, with 12 bases in the middle. The CDR3 totals 13 residues. Looked up from germline, CDR1 is MNHEY and CDR2 is SMNVEV (reference sequence). CDR3 DNA sequence: TGTGCCAGCAGTCCGGCGGCCCGCGAAAAACTGTTTTTT. Its protein is CASSPAAREKLFF.

CDR3 residues: CASSAPGSSYNEQFF. The DNA for the CDR3 is TGTGCCAGCTCAGCCCCAGGTAGCTCCTACAATGAGCAGTTCTTC. The chain couples TRBV18 to TRBJ2-1, with D unresolved. Germline V gives CDR1 KGHSH, CDR2 LQKENI. Deletions cut 5 bases from V and 0 bases from J, with 11 bases between. The CDR3 contains 15 residues.

The chain employs TRBV6-5 and TRBJ2-7; 7 nucleotides align to TRBD2. V dropped 6 bases and J dropped 6; count of bases not matched to a gene: 8. Looked up from germline, CDR1 is MNHEY and CDR2 is SVGAGI. The CDR3 has 13 amino acids. This chain's CDR3 is CASSWGSGGEQYF. The CDR3 DNA reads TGTGCCAGCAGCTGGGGTTCGGGGGGCGAGCAGTACTTC.

The chain has TRBV28 and TRBJ2-5, with D perhaps matching TRBD2 (6 bases). CDR3 length: 14 amino acids. Trimming took off 5 bases at V and 5 bases at J, with 15 bases between the two ends. CDR1 is MDHEN, CDR2 SYDVKM, per germline. The CDR3 region is CASSDRTGGETQYF. The DNA of the CDR3 is TGTGCCAGCAGTGACCGAACAGGAGGGGAGACCCAGTACTTC.

This rearrangement joins TRBV28 to TRBJ1-1; no definite D call. Trimming stripped 1 base from V and 6 bases from J, with 3 bases between. This CDR3 is built from 11 residues. Per germline, CDR1 MDHEN and CDR2 SYDVKM. The CDR3 DNA reads as TGTGCCAGCAGTTTATTCGCTGAAGCTTTCTTT. Translation gives CASSLFAEAFF.

This chain links TRBV7-3 with TRBJ1-1; D is unresolved. V was clipped by 6 bases and J by 0 bases, with 8 bases between them. The germline V gene encodes CDR1 SGHTA and CDR2 FQGTGA. CDR3 length: 13 residues. The CDR3, as DNA: TGTGCCAGCAGAGTAGAGATGAACACTGAAGCTTTCTTT. This sequence encodes CASRVEMNTEAFF.

The chain links TRBV5-4 to TRBJ2-3, with 11 nucleotides matching TRBD2. The length of the CDR3 is 15 residues. J gave up 4 bases and V 1 base, and 2 bases lay outside the gene matches. Per the germline V gene, CDR1 is SGHNT and CDR2 is YYREEE (reference sequence). CDR3 nucleotide sequence: TGTGCCAGCAGCTTGCCTAGCGGGGGGCCAGATACGCAGTATTTT. Protein product: CASSLPSGGPDTQYF.

J is TRBJ1-1 and V is TRBV30; 8 nucleotides line up with TRBD1. The V segment lost 2 bases and the J segment 1 base; nucleotides outside the gene matches: 6. Germline V gene data show CDR1 as GTSNPN and CDR2 as SVGIG (reference sequence). This CDR3 is built from 15 residues. The CDR3 region is CAWSKKGQANTEAFF. CDR3 nucleotides: TGTGCCTGGAGTAAGAAGGGACAGGCGAACACTGAAGCTTTCTTT.

V usage is TRBV1 and J usage is TRBJ1-6; whether TRBD1, the table's D call, matches the DNA was not checked. TRBV1 is marked as a pseudogene. This CDR3 is 11 amino acids long. DNA for the CDR3: TGCACCAGCAGCCACGGACAGGGGAGGGACTTT. Amino acid sequence: CTSSHGQGRDF.